This TCR beta chain was documented in a study of T cell responses to AZD1222 COVID-19 vaccine. Study-level points and caveats: No day 14 peak samples; only post-peak repertoires were characterized. In a largely white British group with more females than males, clonal diversity was possibly underestimated. Along spike, vaccine-associated CD4 TCRs were found throughout, with dominance at 160-218 and 743-854.

Per the germline V gene, CDR1 is KGHSH and CDR2 is LQKENI. The CDR3 has 16 amino acids. V lost 2 bases, J lost 2 bases, and 15 bases lay in between. The table came from immunoSEQ multiplex PCR; TCRdb's copy has only in-frame clones and leaves some out. The sample has 45,000 to 55,000 clones; approximately 86% are singletons. For this clone: As yet, its antigen is unknown.

This chain connects TRBV18 to TRBJ1-2; the D gene is possibly TRBD1 (5 bases). The input for sequencing was peripheral blood, taken 28 days after the second AZD1222 dose. This TCR was recovered from an adult who received the AZD1222 COVID-19 vaccine. Written as DNA, the CDR3 is TGTGCCAGCTCACCATCAGGGAAACCGAACAACTATGGCTACACCTTC. Amino acids: CASSPSGKPNNYGYTF.